The 9 T cell receptor beta chains presented below share a single source sample, sequenced in a study of breast tumors, draining lymph nodes, adjacent tissues (dated by TCRdb to the mid-2010s). The method was multiplex PCR. Sequencing was performed on an Illumina HiSeq 2000. TCRdb reanalyzed the raw reads on its own, using fastp at Q25 for trimming and MiXCR for clone calling, and kept in-frame beta chains. Every CDR3 protein is listed once, alongside the most common genes and DNA of its rows. The sample table holds 15,000 or so distinct CDR3 sequences, of which approximately 50% were seen once. The ten biggest clones cover about 28% of the sample. The specimen sequenced was tumor-adjacent breast tissue. Source of these receptors: a female donor with breast cancer. Some clones in this sample may be carry-over from other donors' samples.

Judged by abundance, this clonotype is medium-sized. The J gene is TRBJ2-7, the V gene TRBV2; possible D gene TRBD2, 6 bases. This CDR3 comprises 15 residues. The germline V gene encodes CDR1 SNHLY and CDR2 FYNNEI. Trimming pared 3 bases from V and 3 bases from J, leaving 15 bases between. The CDR3 region has the DNA TGTGCCAGCAGTGATGGGGTGGCGGGGTTCTACGAGCAGTACTTC. The encoded protein is CASSDGVAGFYEQYF. Supplemented by reference TRBV2 and TRBJ2-7, the full variable domain reads EPEVTQTPSHQVTQMGQEVILRCVPISNHLYFYWYRQILGQKVEFLVSFYNNEISEKSEIFDDQFSVERPDGSNFTLKIRSTKLEDSAMYFCASSDGVAGFYEQYFGPGTRLTVT.

This clonotype was observed a handful of times. This chain links TRBV6-1 with TRBJ1-1, with D perhaps matching TRBD1 (5 bases). The CDR3 is 15 amino acids. Trimming stripped 0 bases from V and 10 bases from J, with 18 bases between. Germline assignment: CDR1 MNHNS and CDR2 SASEGT. DNA of the CDR3: TGTGCCAGCAGTGAAGCGCTCAGGACACTTAGGGGAGCTTTCTTT. This translates into CASSEALRTLRGAFF.

By frequency in the sample, this clonotype is medium-sized. This chain uses TRBV20-1 with TRBJ1-4, with 12 bases lining up with TRBD1. The CDR3 is made up of 13 amino acids. Germline V gene data show CDR1 as DFQATT and CDR2 as SNEGSKA (reference sequence). After removal of 7 bases from V and 7 bases from J, the junction contained 4 bases not matched to a gene. The CDR3 region has the DNA TGCAGTGTCGGGACAGGGGGCAGTGAAAAACTGTTTTTT. Its protein product is CSVGTGGSEKLFF.

This clonotype was detected only a few times. A much larger clone lies a single base off, so this may be a read error. In DNA, the CDR3 is TGTGCCAGTAGTGTTGGGACTGTTCTAACCAAAAACATTCAGTACTTC. This translates into CASSVGTVLTKNIQYF. The chain joins TRBV19 to TRBJ2-4; weak D call: TRBD2 (6 bases). The CDR3 totals 16 residues. Per the germline V gene, CDR1 is LNHDA and CDR2 is SQIVND (reference sequence). Deletions cut 5 bases from V and 2 bases from J, with 16 bases between.

In the case of this clonotype: A clone one base away is much larger, so this may be a read error. CDR3 protein: CSARISGANALTF. DNA of the CDR3: TGCAGTGCTAGAATCTCCGGGGCCAACGCCCTGACTTTC. The chain is built from TRBV20-1 and TRBJ2-6; D tentatively fits TRBD1 or TRBD2 (5 bases each). This CDR3 is built from 13 residues. CDR1 is DFQATT and CDR2 is SNEGSKA in the germline V gene (reference sequence).

At least ten counts were recorded for this clonotype. This chain links TRBV4-1 with TRBJ2-5, with a weak D call TRBD1 (5 bases). Germline V CDR1 and CDR2: MGHRA, YSYEKL. There are 15 residues in the CDR3. Trimming pared 1 base from V and 1 base from J, leaving 10 bases between. The CDR3 protein is CASSQGFRGQETQYF. In DNA, the CDR3 is TGCGCCAGCAGCCAAGGTTTTAGGGGCCAAGAGACCCAGTACTTC.

V and J are TRBV5-6 and TRBJ2-7; TRBD2 might be the D (5 bases). CDR3 length: 14 amino acids. Germline V CDR1 and CDR2: SGHDT, YYEEEE. Trimming cost V 2 bases and J 3 bases, with 12 bases left between them. This CDR3 reads CASSFGQRLYEQYF. The CDR3 DNA sequence: TGTGCCAGCAGCTTTGGCCAGCGGCTCTACGAGCAGTACTTC.

The chain links TRBV11-3 to TRBJ1-1; D is possibly TRBD1 (6 bases). Trimming stripped 9 bases from V and 6 bases from J, with 11 bases between. The CDR3 loop spans 11 amino acids. Germline V gene data show CDR1 as SGHNT and CDR2 as YENEEA. CDR3 region: CARGGAAEAFF. The CDR3 DNA follows: TGTGCCAGGGGGGGGGCCGCTGAAGCTTTCTTT.

This clonotype ranks as medium-sized. The CDR3 here is CASSIGTSSNQPQHF. DNA for the CDR3: TGTGCCAGTAGTATCGGGACATCTAGCAATCAGCCCCAGCATTTT. The rearrangement joins TRBV19 to TRBJ1-5; D is perhaps TRBD1 (6 bases). V was trimmed by 3 bases and J by 0 bases, leaving 9 bases between them. Germline V lookup: CDR1 LNHDA, CDR2 SQIVND (reference sequence). The CDR3 totals 15 residues.